What follows are 13 T cell receptor beta chains derived from one specimen sequenced in a study of blood T cell repertoires in COVID-19. Sequencing used immunoSEQ multiplex PCR; TCRdb keeps in-frame clones, though not all of them. The table records 70,000 to 80,000 clones, about 89% of them present only once. The sample consisted of peripheral blood. These receptors were collected from a woman aged 55-75 years with acute or convalescent COVID-19.

CDR3 in amino acids: CASRSVLADTQYF. In DNA form, the CDR3 reads TGTGCCAGCAGGTCCGTGTTAGCAGATACGCAGTATTTT. The V call is TRBV12-3 or TRBV12-4, the J call TRBJ2-3; D is uncertain. There are 13 residues in the CDR3. Trimming removed 6 bases from V and 4 bases from J, with 11 bases in between.

V and J are TRBV7-3 and TRBJ2-2, with D maybe TRBD2 (7 bases). This CDR3 comprises 19 residues. Per germline, CDR1 SGHTA and CDR2 FQGTGA. V was pared by 5 bases and J by 4 bases, with 26 bases between. The CDR3 DNA is TGTGCCAGCAGCCCAACCCCTGGGGGGGGCCGAGTTGTCACCGGGGAGCTGTTTTTT. It translates to CASSPTPGGGRVVTGELFF.

J is TRBJ1-2 and V is TRBV20-1; D may be TRBD1 (5 bases). Trimming removed 3 bases from V and 1 base from J, with 15 bases in between. The CDR3 runs to 15 residues. Looked up from germline, CDR1 is DFQATT and CDR2 is SNEGSKA (reference sequence). The CDR3 region is CSASRGGQINYGYTF. The DNA of the CDR3 is TGCAGTGCTAGTCGCGGGGGTCAGATTAACTATGGCTACACCTTC.

V is TRBV5-5 and J is TRBJ2-3; maybe TRBD2 (6 bases). Per germline, CDR1 SGHKS and CDR2 YYEKEE (reference sequence). The CDR3 runs 15 residues. Trimming cost V 4 bases and J 2 bases, with 14 bases left between them. CDR3 nucleotide sequence: TGTGCCAGCAGCCCACCTGGCGGGGTCACAGATACGCAGTATTTT. Residues: CASSPPGGVTDTQYF.

The chain links TRBV19 to TRBJ2-1; possibly TRBD1 for D (5 bases). Germline V gene data show CDR1 as LNHDA and CDR2 as SQIVND (reference sequence). Trimming pared 5 bases from V and 8 bases from J, leaving 19 bases between. This CDR3 has 15 amino acids. Here the CDR3 DNA reads TGTGCCAGTAGTGCCGGAAAGGGGATTGTCGATGAGCAGTTCTTC. This gives the protein CASSAGKGIVDEQFF.

This chain connects TRBV7-8 to TRBJ1-2, with D unclear. The CDR3 is 14 residues long. Germline V gives CDR1 SGHVS, CDR2 FQNEAQ. V was cut by 5 bases and J by 1 base, with 11 bases left in between. This CDR3 reads CASSPRSSNYGYTF. In nucleotides, the CDR3 is TGTGCCAGCAGCCCCCGGTCGAGTAACTATGGCTACACCTTC.

V gene TRBV19 combines with J gene TRBJ1-5; D is ambiguous. V was clipped by 3 bases and J by 7 bases, with 13 bases between them. The germline V gene encodes CDR1 LNHDA and CDR2 SQIVND (reference sequence). The CDR3 totals 14 residues. The CDR3 DNA is TGTGCCAGTAGTATTTCTTCGACTGGACAGCCCCAGCATTTT. This encodes CASSISSTGQPQHF.

The genes are TRBV3-1 (or the pseudogene TRBV3-2) and TRBJ1-2; D is perhaps TRBD1 (5 bases). The CDR3 has 14 amino acids. Germline loops: CDR1 LGHDT, CDR2 YNNKEL (reference sequence). The V end was cut by 4 bases, the J end by 7 bases, with 16 bases between. CDR3 region: CASSRVRAPAGYTF. CDR3 in DNA: TGTGCCAGCAGCCGAGTCAGGGCCCCCGCTGGCTACACCTTC.

The chain carries TRBV27 and TRBJ2-7, with TRBD2 as a possible D gene (5 bases). CDR3 length: 14 residues. Trimming shortened V by 5 bases and J by 3 bases, and 14 bases separated the two germline ends. Germline lookup yields CDR1 MNHEY and CDR2 SMNVEV (reference sequence). This CDR3 is CASSTPDGVYEQYF. The CDR3 nucleotides are TGTGCCAGCAGTACCCCGGACGGGGTCTACGAGCAGTACTTC.

The V gene is TRBV28, the J gene TRBJ2-5; D perhaps matches TRBD1 (5 bases). Germline lookup yields CDR1 MDHEN and CDR2 SYDVKM. V was cut by 6 bases and J by 5 bases, with 19 bases left in between. The CDR3 has 15 amino acids. The CDR3: CASSLERGFGETQYF. The CDR3 DNA reads as TGTGCCAGCAGCCTGGAAAGGGGATTTGGCGAGACCCAGTACTTC.

The chain links TRBV30 to TRBJ1-3; 7 bases are shared with TRBD1. The germline CDR1 and CDR2 sequences are GTSNPN and SVGIG (reference sequence). This CDR3 has 14 residues. V gave up 5 bases and J gave up 4 bases; unmatched junction bases: 8. The CDR3 DNA follows: TGTGCCTGGGCAGGGGGGATATCCGGAAACACCATATATTTT. It codes for CAWAGGISGNTIYF.

The J gene is TRBJ1-2, the V gene TRBV6-1; 7 bases fit TRBD1. V was pared by 3 bases and J by 4 bases, with 5 bases of the junction left unmatched. Per germline, CDR1 MNHNS and CDR2 SASEGT. The CDR3 totals 14 residues. This CDR3 reads CASSDPGQTYGYTF. CDR3 coding DNA: TGTGCCAGCAGTGACCCGGGACAGACCTATGGCTACACCTTC.

The rearrangement uses TRBV11-2 and TRBJ2-5, with TRBD2 matching 15 bases. CDR3 length: 17 amino acids. The J segment lost 5 bases and the V segment lost 5 bases, leaving 9 bases of the junction unmatched. In germline, CDR1 is SGHAT, CDR2 FQNNGV. The chain's CDR3 is CASSRRGLAGGLETQYF. As DNA, the CDR3 is TGTGCCAGCAGCCGCAGGGGACTAGCGGGGGGCTTGGAGACCCAGTACTTC. Filled out from reference TRBV11-2 and TRBJ2-5, the complete variable domain reads EAGVAQSPRYKIIEKRQSVAFWCNPISGHATLYWYQQILGQGPKLLIQFQNNGVVDDSQLPKDRFSAERLKGVDSTLKIQPAKLEDSAVYLCASSRRGLAGGLETQYFGPGTRLLVL.